This is a list of T cell receptor beta chains from one sample in a study of cytomegalovirus exposure and HLA in healthy donors. Clones were read by immunoSEQ multiplex PCR, and TCRdb kept only the in-frame ones, dropping some. The data contain roughly 120,000 clones, around 83% of them singletons. The sample taken for sequencing was PBMCs. These receptors came from a woman aged 60-75 years in good health and CMV-seropositive. Each CDR3 is given with its conserved first and last residue. The order of the fields is D gene, J gene, clone size, V gene, CDR3 DNA, CDR3 protein. A D gene is named only where the DNA matches it firmly. Rows give clone size only sometimes, using once, few, many, or a class for an expanded clone.

d_call: TRBD2; j_call: TRBJ2-7; clone_size: -; v_call: TRBV5-1; cdr3_nt: TGCGCCAGCAGCTTGGGACTAGCGGGGAACTACGAGCAGTACTTC; cdr3_aa: CASSLGLAGNYEQYF
d_call: -; j_call: TRBJ2-5; clone_size: -; v_call: TRBV4-2; cdr3_nt: TGTGCCAGCAGCCTCTGGGGCGGGACTGCTCTTGGACAAGAGACCCAGTACTTC; cdr3_aa: CASSLWGGTALGQETQYF
d_call: -; j_call: TRBJ2-5; clone_size: once; v_call: TRBV19; cdr3_nt: TGTGCCAGTAGTCACCGGACTGTACAAGAGACCCAGTACTTC; cdr3_aa: CASSHRTVQETQYF
d_call: -; j_call: TRBJ1-2; clone_size: -; v_call: TRBV30; cdr3_nt: TGTGCCTGGAGTCGACCGGGGTTGGTGAGTGGCTACACCTTC; cdr3_aa: CAWSRPGLVSGYTF
d_call: TRBD1; j_call: TRBJ2-2; clone_size: -; v_call: TRBV9; cdr3_nt: TGTGCCAGCACCGTACGAGCCGGGACAGGGAACACCGGGGAGCTGTTTTTT; cdr3_aa: CASTVRAGTGNTGELFF
d_call: -; j_call: TRBJ2-7; clone_size: -; v_call: TRBV7-8; cdr3_nt: TGTGCCAGCAGCTTAGTTGGAGGGGCCTACGAGCAGTACTTC; cdr3_aa: CASSLVGGAYEQYF
d_call: TRBD2; j_call: TRBJ2-3; clone_size: -; v_call: TRBV5-4; cdr3_nt: TGTGCCACCATGAGGACTAGCTTTGCAGATACGCAGTATTTT; cdr3_aa: CATMRTSFADTQYF
d_call: -; j_call: TRBJ2-2; clone_size: -; v_call: TRBV28; cdr3_nt: TGTGCCAGCAGTGCCGCTCAGGTGATCGGGGAGCTGTTTTTT; cdr3_aa: CASSAAQVIGELFF
d_call: -; j_call: TRBJ2-2; clone_size: -; v_call: TRBV11-3; cdr3_nt: TGTGCCAGCAGATCGGGAAACACCGGGGAGCTGTTTTTT; cdr3_aa: CASRSGNTGELFF
d_call: -; j_call: TRBJ2-1; clone_size: few; v_call: TRBV5-1; cdr3_nt: TGCGCCAGCAGCTTGGCCGTCGGTTCCAATGAGCAGTTCTTC; cdr3_aa: CASSLAVGSNEQFF
d_call: -; j_call: TRBJ2-7; clone_size: -; v_call: TRBV18; cdr3_nt: TGTGCCAGCTCACCAATTGCGGGCCTCTACGAGCAGTACTTC; cdr3_aa: CASSPIAGLYEQYF
d_call: TRBD2; j_call: TRBJ2-1; clone_size: -; v_call: TRBV10-2; cdr3_nt: TGCGCCAGCAGTGAAGCAGCGGGAGGCAACAATGAGCAGTTCTTC; cdr3_aa: CASSEAAGGNNEQFF
d_call: -; j_call: TRBJ2-1; clone_size: -; v_call: TRBV7-9; cdr3_nt: TGTGCCAGCGCGAAGGACTCGAGCGGACGATACAATGAGCAGTTCTTC; cdr3_aa: CASAKDSSGRYNEQFF
d_call: TRBD1; j_call: TRBJ2-7; clone_size: once; v_call: TRBV7-9; cdr3_nt: TGTTCCAGCAAATCCGGGACAGCCCCCTACGAGCAGTACTTC; cdr3_aa: CSSKSGTAPYEQYF
d_call: TRBD1; j_call: TRBJ1-1; clone_size: -; v_call: TRBV29-1; cdr3_nt: TGCAGCGTTGAGGGGACAGCCCTGAACACTGAAGCTTTCTTT; cdr3_aa: CSVEGTALNTEAFF
d_call: -; j_call: TRBJ2-7; clone_size: -; v_call: TRBV28; cdr3_nt: TGTGCCAGCAGTTTGTCCCTCCGAGGACGGGGGTACGAGCAGTACTTC; cdr3_aa: CASSLSLRGRGYEQYF
d_call: TRBD2; j_call: TRBJ2-7; clone_size: -; v_call: TRBV4-1; cdr3_nt: TGCGCCAGCAGCCAAGGGAGCGGGAGCTCCTACGAGCAGTACTTC; cdr3_aa: CASSQGSGSSYEQYF
d_call: TRBD1; j_call: TRBJ2-1; clone_size: -; v_call: TRBV6-4; cdr3_nt: TGTGCCAGCAGCCCCCGCGGGACAGGGTCATACAATGAGCAGTTCTTC; cdr3_aa: CASSPRGTGSYNEQFF
d_call: -; j_call: TRBJ2-3; clone_size: -; v_call: TRBV5-1; cdr3_nt: TGCGCCAGCAGCTTGGGGGCCACCTCAGATACGCAGTATTTT; cdr3_aa: CASSLGATSDTQYF
d_call: -; j_call: TRBJ2-4; clone_size: few; v_call: TRBV7-6; cdr3_nt: TGTGCCAGCAGCTTAGACTCATTAGCCAAAAACATTCAGTACTTC; cdr3_aa: CASSLDSLAKNIQYF
d_call: -; j_call: TRBJ2-5; clone_size: -; v_call: TRBV7-2; cdr3_nt: TGTGCCAGCAGCTTAAGGCGGACAGACGAAGAGACCCAGTACTTC; cdr3_aa: CASSLRRTDEETQYF
d_call: TRBD2; j_call: TRBJ2-1; clone_size: -; v_call: TRBV10-1; cdr3_nt: TGCGCCAGCATCGGACTAGCGGGACCCAAAGGGGGAATCGATGAGCAGTTCTTC; cdr3_aa: CASIGLAGPKGGIDEQFF
d_call: -; j_call: TRBJ1-3; clone_size: -; v_call: TRBV7-2; cdr3_nt: TGTGCCAGCAGCTGGTGGGGGGCGGGGGCCTCTGGAAACACCATATATTTT; cdr3_aa: CASSWWGAGASGNTIYF
d_call: TRBD2; j_call: TRBJ2-1; clone_size: -; v_call: TRBV25-1; cdr3_nt: TGTGCCAGCAGTGATGCGGGTCCGGGACTAACTGCTGCGTTCTTC; cdr3_aa: CASSDAGPGLTAAFF
d_call: TRBD2; j_call: TRBJ2-3; clone_size: -; v_call: TRBV7-2; cdr3_nt: TGTGCCAGCAGCATGACTAGCGGGATCGATACGCAGTATTTT; cdr3_aa: CASSMTSGIDTQYF
d_call: -; j_call: TRBJ2-2; clone_size: few; v_call: TRBV5-1; cdr3_nt: TGCGCCAGCAGCTTGGGCGGAACCGGGGAGCTGTTTTTT; cdr3_aa: CASSLGGTGELFF
d_call: TRBD2; j_call: TRBJ2-7; clone_size: few; v_call: TRBV6-5; cdr3_nt: TGTGCCAGCAGTTTGGGACTAGCGCAGTACTTC; cdr3_aa: CASSLGLAQYF
d_call: -; j_call: TRBJ1-4; clone_size: -; v_call: TRBV5-1; cdr3_nt: TGCGCCAGCAGCGCCTCCTATGCAACTAATGAAAAACTGTTTTTT; cdr3_aa: CASSASYATNEKLFF
d_call: -; j_call: TRBJ2-7; clone_size: once; v_call: TRBV7-2; cdr3_nt: TGTGCCAGCAGCCCGGGACTTGAAGACGCGCCGCACTTC; cdr3_aa: CASSPGLEDAPHF
d_call: -; j_call: TRBJ2-7; clone_size: -; v_call: TRBV9; cdr3_nt: TGTGCCAGCAGCGCGCAACAGGGTATGCCCTACGAGCAGTACTTC; cdr3_aa: CASSAQQGMPYEQYF
d_call: TRBD2; j_call: TRBJ2-7; clone_size: -; v_call: TRBV28; cdr3_nt: TGTGCCAGCAGTTTGGTAGCGGGAGTGGGCGTCGAGCAGTACTTC; cdr3_aa: CASSLVAGVGVEQYF
d_call: -; j_call: TRBJ2-2; clone_size: -; v_call: TRBV21-1; cdr3_nt: TGTGCCAGCAGCAAAGTTACAGCGGGAGGGAACACCGGGGAGCTGTTTTTT; cdr3_aa: CASSKVTAGGNTGELFF
d_call: TRBD1; j_call: TRBJ2-1; clone_size: once; v_call: TRBV12-5; cdr3_nt: TGTGCTAGTGCCGTGGGACAGACGGCCCTCAATGAGCAGTTCTTC; cdr3_aa: CASAVGQTALNEQFF
d_call: -; j_call: TRBJ1-1; clone_size: once; v_call: TRBV11-3; cdr3_nt: TGTGCCAGCAGCTTAGTCCCGGGCACTGAAGCTTTCTTT; cdr3_aa: CASSLVPGTEAFF
d_call: TRBD1; j_call: TRBJ2-7; clone_size: -; v_call: TRBV15; cdr3_nt: TGTGCCACCAGCAAGGCTTCAGGGGGCCCGGCCTACGAGCAGTACTTC; cdr3_aa: CATSKASGGPAYEQYF
d_call: TRBD2; j_call: TRBJ2-5; clone_size: -; v_call: TRBV11-1; cdr3_nt: TGTGCCAGCAGCTTAGGACTAGCGGGAGGCCGGGGCCAAGAGACCCAGTACTTC; cdr3_aa: CASSLGLAGGRGQETQYF
d_call: TRBD1; j_call: TRBJ2-1; clone_size: -; v_call: TRBV5-1; cdr3_nt: TGCGCCAGCAGCTTGGTCCCGGGACAGGGAACGAGGAATGAGCAGTTCTTC; cdr3_aa: CASSLVPGQGTRNEQFF
d_call: TRBD1; j_call: TRBJ1-6; clone_size: -; v_call: TRBV11-1; cdr3_nt: TGTGCCAGCAGCTCTCGGACAGGGTATTCACCCCTCCACTTT; cdr3_aa: CASSSRTGYSPLHF
d_call: TRBD1; j_call: TRBJ1-5; clone_size: -; v_call: TRBV28; cdr3_nt: TGTGCCAGCAGTCATACAGGGGATCAGCCCCAGCATTTT; cdr3_aa: CASSHTGDQPQHF
d_call: -; j_call: TRBJ1-2; clone_size: -; v_call: TRBV7-6; cdr3_nt: TGTGCCAGCAGCCCGCAAATGGGGGGCGGGGGCGGATCGTATGGCTACACCTTC; cdr3_aa: CASSPQMGGGGGSYGYTF
d_call: -; j_call: TRBJ2-3; clone_size: -; v_call: TRBV27; cdr3_nt: TGTGCCAGCAGCCGGACCGGGAACACAGATACGCAGTATTTT; cdr3_aa: CASSRTGNTDTQYF
d_call: TRBD1; j_call: TRBJ1-3; clone_size: -; v_call: TRBV25-1; cdr3_nt: TGTGCCAGCAGTGAACGGGGGACAGGGGAAAGGAACACCATATATTTT; cdr3_aa: CASSERGTGERNTIYF
d_call: -; j_call: TRBJ1-3; clone_size: -; v_call: TRBV18; cdr3_nt: TGTGCCAGCTCACCACGGACAGCGCTAATAAACACCATATATTTT; cdr3_aa: CASSPRTALINTIYF
d_call: -; j_call: TRBJ2-3; clone_size: few; v_call: TRBV6-5; cdr3_nt: TGTGCCAGCAGTTCAGGACTGACTTGGACGCAGTATTTT; cdr3_aa: CASSSGLTWTQYF